This T cell receptor (beta chain) was captured by sequencing in a study of T cell responses to AZD1222 COVID-19 vaccine. Clones were read by immunoSEQ multiplex PCR, and TCRdb kept only the in-frame ones, dropping some. The sample includes around 100,000 clones, approximately 90% seen only once; the top ten take 1% to 1.5%. The CDR3 extends over 14 amino acids. CDR1 and CDR2 (germline): LNHDA, SQIVND (reference sequence). Trimming at V came to 9 bases and at J to 3 bases, leaving 4 bases not matched to a gene. This clone appeared a few times. The clonotype was recovered from an adult in good health. Source: peripheral blood, taken on day 0 of AZD1222 vaccination. The chain employs TRBV19 and TRBJ2-2, with TRBD1 matching 10 bases. CDR3 in amino acids: CASSGTGDTGELFF. In DNA, the CDR3 is TGTGCCAGCTCCGGGACAGGGGACACCGGGGAGCTGTTTTTT.